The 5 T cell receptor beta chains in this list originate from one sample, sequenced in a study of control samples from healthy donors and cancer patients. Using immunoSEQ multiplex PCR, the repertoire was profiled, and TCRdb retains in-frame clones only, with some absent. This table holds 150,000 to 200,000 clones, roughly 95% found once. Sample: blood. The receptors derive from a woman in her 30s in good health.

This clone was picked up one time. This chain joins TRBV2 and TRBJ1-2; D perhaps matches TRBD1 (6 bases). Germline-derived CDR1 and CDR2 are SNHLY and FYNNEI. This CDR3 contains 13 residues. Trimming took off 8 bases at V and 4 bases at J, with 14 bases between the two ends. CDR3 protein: CASSNGQSYGYTF. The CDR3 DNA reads TGTGCCAGCTCGAACGGACAGTCCTATGGCTACACCTTC.

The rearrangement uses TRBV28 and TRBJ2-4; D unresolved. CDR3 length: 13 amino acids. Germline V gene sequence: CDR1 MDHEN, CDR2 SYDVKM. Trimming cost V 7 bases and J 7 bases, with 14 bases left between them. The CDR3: CASIEPARNIQYF. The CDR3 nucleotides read TGTGCCAGCATTGAGCCGGCAAGGAACATTCAGTACTTC. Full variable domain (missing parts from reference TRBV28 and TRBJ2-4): DVKVTQSSRYLVKRTGEKVFLECVQDMDHENMFWYRQDPGLGLRLIYFSYDVKMKEKGDIPEGYSVSREKKERFSLILESASTNQTSMYLCASIEPARNIQYFGAGTRLSVL.

CDR3 nucleotides: TGTGCCAGCAGCCCGAGGGACAGAGGACCCTCTGGAAACACCATATATTTT. It codes for CASSPRDRGPSGNTIYF. The genes are TRBV7-6 and TRBJ1-3; 7 bases line up with TRBD1. V dropped 5 bases and J dropped 0; count of bases not matched to a gene: 10. There are 17 residues in the CDR3. Germline V lookup: CDR1 SGHVS, CDR2 FNYEAQ.

CDR3 in amino acids: CASSLVLSRDVHQPQHF. The DNA of the CDR3 is TGTGCCAGCAGTTTAGTTCTATCCAGGGATGTACATCAGCCCCAGCATTTT. The chain has TRBV28 and TRBJ1-5, with D possibly being TRBD1 (5 bases). Germline CDR1 is MDHEN and CDR2 is SYDVKM. V shed 2 bases and J shed 5 bases, with 19 bases lying between them. The CDR3 length is 17 residues.

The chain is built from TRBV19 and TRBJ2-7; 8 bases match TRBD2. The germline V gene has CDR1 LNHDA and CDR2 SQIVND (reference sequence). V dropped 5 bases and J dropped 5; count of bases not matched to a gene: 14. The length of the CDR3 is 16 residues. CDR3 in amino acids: CASSAGFSGTLNEQYF. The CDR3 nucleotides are TGTGCCAGTAGTGCGGGGTTTAGCGGGACCCTCAACGAGCAGTACTTC.